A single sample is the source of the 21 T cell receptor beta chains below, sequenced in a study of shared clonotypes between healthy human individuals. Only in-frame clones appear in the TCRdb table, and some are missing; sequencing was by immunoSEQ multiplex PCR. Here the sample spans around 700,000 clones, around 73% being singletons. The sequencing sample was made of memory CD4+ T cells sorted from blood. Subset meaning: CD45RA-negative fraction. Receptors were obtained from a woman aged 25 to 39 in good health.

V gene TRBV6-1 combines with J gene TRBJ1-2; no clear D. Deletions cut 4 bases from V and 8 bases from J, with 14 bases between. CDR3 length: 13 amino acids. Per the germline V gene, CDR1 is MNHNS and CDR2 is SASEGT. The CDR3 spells CASSVLGYDGYTF. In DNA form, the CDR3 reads TGTGCCAGCAGTGTACTCGGATACGACGGCTACACCTTC.

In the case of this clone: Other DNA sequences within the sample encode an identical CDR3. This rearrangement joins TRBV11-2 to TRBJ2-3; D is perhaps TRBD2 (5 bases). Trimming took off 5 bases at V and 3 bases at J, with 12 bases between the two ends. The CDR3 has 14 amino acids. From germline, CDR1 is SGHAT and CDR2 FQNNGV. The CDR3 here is CASSPRTGTDTQYF. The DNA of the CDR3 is TGTGCCAGCAGCCCACGGACTGGAACAGATACGCAGTATTTT.

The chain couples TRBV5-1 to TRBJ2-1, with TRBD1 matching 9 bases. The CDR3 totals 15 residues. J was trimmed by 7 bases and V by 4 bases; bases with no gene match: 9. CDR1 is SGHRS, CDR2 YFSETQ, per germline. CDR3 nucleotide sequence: TGCGCCAGCAGCCCCGGGACAGGGTCTATGAATGAGCAGTTCTTC. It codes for CASSPGTGSMNEQFF. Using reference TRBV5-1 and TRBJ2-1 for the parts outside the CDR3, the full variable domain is KAGVTQTPRYLIKTRGQQVTLSCSPISGHRSVSWYQQTPGQGLQFLFEYFSETQRNKGNFPGRFSGRQFSNSRSEMNVSTLELGDSALYLCASSPGTGSMNEQFFGPGTRLTVL.

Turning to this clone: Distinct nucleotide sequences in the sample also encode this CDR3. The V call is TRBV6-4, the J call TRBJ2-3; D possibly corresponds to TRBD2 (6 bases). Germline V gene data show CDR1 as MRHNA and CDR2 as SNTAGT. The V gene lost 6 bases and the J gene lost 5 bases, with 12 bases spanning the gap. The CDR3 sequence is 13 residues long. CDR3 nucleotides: TGTGCCAGCAGCGCGGTGGGGGGAGATACGCAGTATTTT. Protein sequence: CASSAVGGDTQYF.

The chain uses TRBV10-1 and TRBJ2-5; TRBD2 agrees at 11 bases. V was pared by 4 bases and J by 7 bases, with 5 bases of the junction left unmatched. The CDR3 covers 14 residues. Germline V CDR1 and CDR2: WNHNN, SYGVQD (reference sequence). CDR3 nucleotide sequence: TGCGCCAGCAGTGTCCTAGCGGGAGGTGGGACCCAGTACTTC. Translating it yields CASSVLAGGGTQYF.

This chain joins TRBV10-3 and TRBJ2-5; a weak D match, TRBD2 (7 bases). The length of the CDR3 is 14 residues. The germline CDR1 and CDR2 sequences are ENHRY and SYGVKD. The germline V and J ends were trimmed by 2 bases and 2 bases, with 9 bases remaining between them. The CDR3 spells CAISEAGAQETQYF. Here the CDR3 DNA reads TGTGCCATCAGTGAGGCGGGGGCTCAAGAGACCCAGTACTTC.

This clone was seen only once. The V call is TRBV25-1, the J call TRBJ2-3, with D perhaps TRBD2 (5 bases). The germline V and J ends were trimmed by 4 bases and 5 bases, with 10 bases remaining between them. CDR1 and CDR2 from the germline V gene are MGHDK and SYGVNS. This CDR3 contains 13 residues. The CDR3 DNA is TGTGCCAGCAGTGGCCAGGCGGGAGATACGCAGTATTTT. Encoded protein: CASSGQAGDTQYF.

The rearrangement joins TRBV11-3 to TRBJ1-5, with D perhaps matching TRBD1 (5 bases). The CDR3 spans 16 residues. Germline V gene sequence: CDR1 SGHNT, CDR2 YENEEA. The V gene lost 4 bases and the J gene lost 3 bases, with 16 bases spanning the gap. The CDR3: CASSWLRDSVNQPQHF. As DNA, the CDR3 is TGTGCCAGCAGCTGGTTGAGAGACAGCGTCAATCAGCCCCAGCATTTT.

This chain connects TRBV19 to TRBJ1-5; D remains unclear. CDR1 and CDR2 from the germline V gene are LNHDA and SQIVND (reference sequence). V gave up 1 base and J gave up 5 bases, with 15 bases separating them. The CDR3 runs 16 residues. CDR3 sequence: CASSIAQGLGDQPQHF. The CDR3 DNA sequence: TGTGCCAGTAGTATAGCTCAAGGGCTCGGCGATCAGCCCCAGCATTTT. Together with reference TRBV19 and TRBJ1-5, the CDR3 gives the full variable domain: DGGITQSPKYLFRKEGQNVTLSCEQNLNHDAMYWYRQDPGQGLRLIYYSQIVNDFQKGDIAEGYSVSREKKESFPLTVTSAQKNPTAFYLCASSIAQGLGDQPQHFGDGTRLSIL.

CDR3 nucleotide sequence: TGTGCCAGCAGTTTTAAAGGGGCTTTCTACGAGCAGTACTTC. The encoded protein is CASSFKGAFYEQYF. This rearrangement joins TRBV27 to TRBJ2-7, with a tentative D call TRBD1 (5 bases). V dropped 3 bases and J dropped 3 bases, with 12 bases sitting between them. This CDR3 spans 14 amino acids. Germline V gene sequence: CDR1 MNHEY, CDR2 SMNVEV (reference sequence).

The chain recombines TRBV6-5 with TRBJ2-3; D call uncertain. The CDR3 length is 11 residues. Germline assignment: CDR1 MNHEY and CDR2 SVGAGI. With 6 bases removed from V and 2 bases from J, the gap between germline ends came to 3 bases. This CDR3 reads CASSHTDTQYF. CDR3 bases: TGTGCCAGCAGCCACACAGATACGCAGTATTTT.

The CDR3 nucleotides are TGTGCCAGCAGCCTTCTAGCGGGAGGGGGCAATGAGCAGTTCTTC. Amino acids: CASSLLAGGGNEQFF. J is TRBJ2-1 and V is TRBV14; 12 bases match TRBD2. The V segment lost 4 bases and the J segment 6 bases; nucleotides outside the gene matches: 4. Looked up from germline, CDR1 is SGHDN and CDR2 is FVKESK. The CDR3 spans 15 residues. Looking up the rest from reference TRBV14 and TRBJ2-1 gives the full variable domain: EAGVTQFPSHSVIEKGQTVTLRCDPISGHDNLYWYRRVMGKEIKFLLHFVKESKQDESGMPNNRFLAERTGGTYSTLKVQPAELEDSGVYFCASSLLAGGGNEQFFGPGTRLTVL.

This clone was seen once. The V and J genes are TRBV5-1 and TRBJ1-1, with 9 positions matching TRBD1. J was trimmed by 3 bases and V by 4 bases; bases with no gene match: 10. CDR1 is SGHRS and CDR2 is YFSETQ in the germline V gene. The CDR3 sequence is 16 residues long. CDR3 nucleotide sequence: TGCGCCAGCAGCACTGGGACAGGGATAATTGACACTGAAGCTTTCTTT. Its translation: CASSTGTGIIDTEAFF.

The CDR3 bases are TGTGCCACCAGCAGATACCAGGGAGGTGGGGCCAACGTCCTGACTTTC. As protein: CATSRYQGGGANVLTF. This chain joins TRBV15 and TRBJ2-6; TRBD2 is a possible D gene (6 bases). Germline V CDR1 and CDR2: LNHNV, YYDKDF (reference sequence). Trimming took off 2 bases at V and 3 bases at J, with 11 bases between the two ends. The CDR3 runs 16 residues. Variable domain in full (rest from reference TRBV15 and TRBJ2-6): DAMVIQNPRYQVTQFGKPVTLSCSQTLNHNVMYWYQQKSSQAPKLLFHYYDKDFNNEADTPDNFQSRRPNTSFCFLDIRSPGLGDTAMYLCATSRYQGGGANVLTFGAGSRLTVL.

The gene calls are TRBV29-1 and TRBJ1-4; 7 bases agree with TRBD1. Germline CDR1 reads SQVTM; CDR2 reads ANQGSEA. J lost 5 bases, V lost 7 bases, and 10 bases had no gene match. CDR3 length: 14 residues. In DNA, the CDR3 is TGCAGCGGATCCAGGGGGTCAGGGAATGAAAAACTGTTTTTT. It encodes CSGSRGSGNEKLFF.

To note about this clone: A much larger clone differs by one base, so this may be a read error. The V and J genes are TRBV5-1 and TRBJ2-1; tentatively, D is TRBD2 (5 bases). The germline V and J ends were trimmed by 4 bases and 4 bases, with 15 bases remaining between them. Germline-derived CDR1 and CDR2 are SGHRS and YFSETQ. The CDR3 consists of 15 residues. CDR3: CASSGNSSGYNEQFF. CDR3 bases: TGCGCCAGCAGCGGGAACAGCAGCGGATACAATGAGCAGTTCTTC.

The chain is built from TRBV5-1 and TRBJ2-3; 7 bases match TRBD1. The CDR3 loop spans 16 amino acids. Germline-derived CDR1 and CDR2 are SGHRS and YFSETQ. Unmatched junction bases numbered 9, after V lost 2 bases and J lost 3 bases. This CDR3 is CASSFLPTGRTDTQYF. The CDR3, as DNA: TGCGCCAGCAGCTTTCTCCCGACAGGGCGAACAGATACGCAGTATTTT.

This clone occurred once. For the CDR3, the DNA is TGTGCCAGCAGTCCGATGCTTGGACAGGGCAGAGAAGCTTTCTTT. Translation: CASSPMLGQGREAFF. This chain joins TRBV28 and TRBJ1-1; 8 bases are a match to TRBD1. The CDR3 is 15 amino acids. Germline CDR1 and CDR2: MDHEN and SYDVKM. Trimming removed 5 bases from V and 8 bases from J; junction bases left unmatched: 13.

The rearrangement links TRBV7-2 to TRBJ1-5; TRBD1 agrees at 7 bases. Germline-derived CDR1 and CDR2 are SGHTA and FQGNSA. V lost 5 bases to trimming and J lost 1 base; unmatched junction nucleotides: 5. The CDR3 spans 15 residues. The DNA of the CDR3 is TGTGCCAGCAGCCCCTGGGACAGAAGCAATCAGCCCCAGCATTTT. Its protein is CASSPWDRSNQPQHF.

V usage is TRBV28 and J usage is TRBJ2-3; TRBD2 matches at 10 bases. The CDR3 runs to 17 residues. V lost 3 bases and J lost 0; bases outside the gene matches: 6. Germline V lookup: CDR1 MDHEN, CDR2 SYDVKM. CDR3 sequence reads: CASSFGLAEISTDTQYF. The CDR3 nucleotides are TGTGCCAGCAGTTTTGGACTAGCGGAAATAAGCACAGATACGCAGTATTTT.

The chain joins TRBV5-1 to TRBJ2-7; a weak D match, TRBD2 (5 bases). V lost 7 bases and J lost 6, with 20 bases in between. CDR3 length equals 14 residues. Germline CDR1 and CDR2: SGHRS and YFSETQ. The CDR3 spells CASSPGVEGGEQYF. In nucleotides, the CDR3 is TGCGCCAGCTCCCCCGGGGTCGAGGGCGGCGAGCAGTACTTC.